These 24 T cell receptor beta chains share one sample of origin, sequenced in a study of PD-1 blockade in classical Hodgkin lymphoma. Every patient had relapsed following autologous stem cell transplantation, and cohorts differed in brentuximab vedotin exposure. Assay used: immunoSEQ multiplex PCR; TCRdb lists only in-frame clones, some missing. This sample has tens of thousands of clones, with around 89% found just once. Source: peripheral blood mononuclear cells (PBMCs), taken before the second cycle of nivolumab. Receptor source: a human donor with classical Hodgkin lymphoma.

The gene calls are TRBV5-1 and TRBJ2-1; 9 bases match TRBD2. The CDR3 has 15 residues. V lost 0 bases, J lost 9 bases, and 7 bases stayed unmatched. Per germline, CDR1 SGHRS and CDR2 YFSETQ. CDR3 protein: CASSLGAGGPGEQFF. The CDR3 DNA reads TGCGCCAGCAGCTTGGGCGCGGGGGGGCCTGGTGAGCAGTTCTTC.

This chain links TRBV5-1 with TRBJ1-2; possible D gene TRBD1, 6 bases. Germline CDR1 SGHRS, CDR2 YFSETQ. The CDR3 length is 14 residues. Trimming took off 0 bases at V and 7 bases at J, with 13 bases between the two ends. CDR3 sequence reads: CASSLAGATSGYTF. CDR3 sequence (DNA): TGCGCCAGCAGCTTGGCAGGGGCCACATCTGGCTACACCTTC.

The genes are TRBV7-9 and TRBJ1-1, with 9 bases lining up with TRBD1. Germline V gene sequence: CDR1 SEHNR, CDR2 FQNEAQ (reference sequence). This CDR3 is 14 amino acids long. The V gene end was trimmed by 6 bases and the J gene end by 6 bases; junction bases not matched to a gene: 8. CDR3 sequence: CASRSTGGFSEAFF. CDR3 in DNA: TGTGCCAGCAGATCGACAGGGGGGTTCTCTGAAGCTTTCTTT.

The chain links TRBV5-1 to TRBJ2-2; 8 nucleotides match TRBD1. With V trimmed by 4 bases and J by 7 bases, 9 bases remained unmatched. Germline lookup yields CDR1 SGHRS and CDR2 YFSETQ. CDR3 length: 15 residues. The CDR3 loop reads CASSVTGDSGGELFF. The CDR3 DNA sequence: TGCGCCAGCAGCGTGACAGGGGATTCAGGCGGGGAGCTGTTTTTT.

The chain combines TRBV28 with TRBJ2-3, with TRBD2 matching over 14 bases. Trimming cost V 1 base and J 1 base; bases outside gene matches: 1. Germline V gene data show CDR1 as MDHEN and CDR2 as SYDVKM. This CDR3 has 17 amino acids. The chain's CDR3 is CASSLLGLAGGTDTQYF. As DNA, the CDR3 is TGTGCCAGCAGTTTATTGGGACTAGCGGGGGGCACAGATACGCAGTATTTT. Full variable domain (missing parts from reference TRBV28 and TRBJ2-3): DVKVTQSSRYLVKRTGEKVFLECVQDMDHENMFWYRQDPGLGLRLIYFSYDVKMKEKGDIPEGYSVSREKKERFSLILESASTNQTSMYLCASSLLGLAGGTDTQYFGPGTRLTVL.

The chain employs TRBV5-1 and TRBJ2-5; 8 nucleotides align to TRBD2. This CDR3 is built from 15 residues. After removal of 6 bases from V and 1 base from J, the junction contained 8 bases not matched to a gene. The germline V gene encodes CDR1 SGHRS and CDR2 YFSETQ. The CDR3 here is CASTEGAGAQETQYF. CDR3 nucleotides: TGCGCCAGCACGGAGGGAGCGGGGGCCCAAGAGACCCAGTACTTC.

This clone was seen once. V usage is TRBV7-8 and J usage is TRBJ1-2; no reliable D call. With 5 bases removed from V and 8 bases from J, the gap between germline ends came to 18 bases. The germline V gene has CDR1 SGHVS and CDR2 FQNEAQ. This CDR3 is built from 14 residues. The DNA of the CDR3 is TGTGCCAGCAGCCACTCACTAATAACTGGGGGCTACACCTTC. It specifies CASSHSLITGGYTF.

This clone is judged large. The chain carries TRBV29-1 and TRBJ1-1; D unresolved. The V and J ends lost 2 bases and 1 base respectively, with 5 bases between them. The CDR3 has 12 amino acids. Germline V gives CDR1 SQVTM, CDR2 ANQGSEA. Written as DNA, the CDR3 is TGCAGCGTTGAACAGGAGAACACTGAAGCTTTCTTT. Residues: CSVEQENTEAFF.

The V call is TRBV18, the J call TRBJ2-3; D call uncertain. CDR1 is KGHSH and CDR2 is LQKENI in the germline V gene. This CDR3 has 13 amino acids. Trimming pared 1 base from V and 5 bases from J, leaving 7 bases between. The CDR3 DNA follows: TGTGCCAGCTCACCACTCGAAGGAGATACGCAGTATTTT. This sequence encodes CASSPLEGDTQYF. The entire variable domain, with the rest obtained from reference TRBV18 and TRBJ2-3, is as follows: NAGVMQNPRHLVRRRGQEARLRCSPMKGHSHVYWYRQLPEEGLKFMVYLQKENIIDESGMPKERFSAEFPKEGPSILRIQQVVRGDSAAYFCASSPLEGDTQYFGPGTRLTVL.

V and J are TRBV14 and TRBJ1-6; maybe TRBD1 (6 bases). Germline CDR1 SGHDN, CDR2 FVKESK. The CDR3 runs 16 residues. V was shortened by 2 bases and J by 7 bases, with 15 bases between the two germline ends. This CDR3 is CASSQITGNMNSPLHF. DNA for the CDR3: TGTGCCAGCAGCCAAATCACAGGGAACATGAATTCACCCCTCCACTTT.

This clone came up once. The chain combines TRBV7-9 with TRBJ2-6; TRBD1 aligns across 8 bases. V shed 5 bases and J 0 bases; nucleotides not matched to a gene: 6. The CDR3 totals 17 residues. The germline V gene encodes CDR1 SEHNR and CDR2 FQNEAQ (reference sequence). The CDR3 is CASSQGTGGSGANVLTF. CDR3 DNA sequence: TGTGCCAGCAGCCAAGGGACAGGCGGCTCTGGGGCCAACGTCCTGACTTTC. Filled out from reference TRBV7-9 and TRBJ2-6, the complete variable domain reads DTGVSQNPRHKITKRGQNVTFRCDPISEHNRLYWYRQTLGQGPEFLTYFQNEAQLEKSRLLSDRFSAERPKGSFSTLEIQRTEQGDSAMYLCASSQGTGGSGANVLTFGAGSRLTVL.

V usage is TRBV5-1 and J usage is TRBJ1-1; D is uncertain. This CDR3 spans 13 amino acids. V lost 3 bases and J 0 bases, leaving 6 bases between the germline ends. In germline, CDR1 is SGHRS, CDR2 YFSETQ. The chain's CDR3 is CASSSDMNTEAFF. The CDR3 DNA reads as TGCGCCAGCAGCTCCGATATGAACACTGAAGCTTTCTTT.

V and J are TRBV7-3 and TRBJ1-4; D gene unclear. Germline CDR1 is SGHTA and CDR2 is FQGTGA. The CDR3 runs to 13 residues. Trimming took off 2 bases at V and 8 bases at J, with 9 bases between the two ends. CDR3 coding DNA: TGTGCCAGCAGCTTAGGGGTAGGGGAAAAACTGTTTTTT. Amino acids: CASSLGVGEKLFF.

This clone was picked up one time. The DNA for the CDR3 is TGTGCCAGTAAAACCGGGACAGGGTTTTCGGAGACCCAGTACTTC. Translating gives CASKTGTGFSETQYF. The rearrangement links TRBV19 to TRBJ2-5; 9 bases are a match to TRBD1. Looked up from germline, CDR1 is LNHDA and CDR2 is SQIVND (reference sequence). V shed 7 bases, J shed 5 bases, and the junction held 11 bases outside the gene matches. The CDR3 has 15 amino acids.

This clone occurred once. This CDR3 reads CATTRDPPTGELFF. CDR3 in DNA: TGTGCTACAACAAGGGACCCGCCGACCGGGGAGCTGTTTTTT. The V call is TRBV19, the J call TRBJ2-2, with D perhaps TRBD1 or TRBD2 (5 bases each). The CDR3 has 14 residues. Germline V gene data show CDR1 as LNHDA and CDR2 as SQIVND (reference sequence).

The rearrangement links TRBV7-9 to TRBJ2-1; unclear D gene. Germline assignment: CDR1 SEHNR and CDR2 FQNEAQ (reference sequence). The CDR3 covers 13 residues. V lost 1 base and J lost 9, with 10 bases in between. This CDR3 reads CASSLGSWIEQFF. In nucleotides, the CDR3 is TGTGCCAGCAGCTTAGGGAGCTGGATTGAGCAGTTCTTC. The whole variable domain, remainder taken from reference TRBV7-9 and TRBJ2-1, is DTGVSQNPRHKITKRGQNVTFRCDPISEHNRLYWYRQTLGQGPEFLTYFQNEAQLEKSRLLSDRFSAERPKGSFSTLEIQRTEQGDSAMYLCASSLGSWIEQFFGPGTRLTVL.

This clone was seen a single time. J is TRBJ1-1 and V is TRBV28; D unclear. The CDR3 runs 12 residues. Germline CDR1 is MDHEN and CDR2 is SYDVKM. V lost 1 base and J 3 bases, leaving 3 bases between the germline ends. CDR3 sequence (DNA): TGTGCCAGCAGTTTATCCGACACTGAAGCTTTCTTT. Translated: CASSLSDTEAFF.

The chain uses TRBV5-1 and TRBJ2-5; TRBD2 might be the D (7 bases). The CDR3 sequence is 15 residues long. V dropped 4 bases and J dropped 1 base, with 14 bases sitting between them. Germline V gene sequence: CDR1 SGHRS, CDR2 YFSETQ. This CDR3 reads CASSLGGGTQETQYF. The DNA for the CDR3 is TGCGCCAGCAGCCTTGGGGGGGGCACCCAAGAGACCCAGTACTTC.

The V call is TRBV30, the J call TRBJ2-5, with D tentatively TRBD1 (5 bases). The ends were cut back, 2 bases at V and 6 bases at J, with 10 bases in the middle. This CDR3 is 12 amino acids long. Germline CDR1 reads GTSNPN; CDR2 reads SVGIG (reference sequence). The CDR3 sequence: CAWSIQVQTQYF. The CDR3 nucleotides read TGTGCCTGGAGTATACAGGTCCAGACCCAGTACTTC. The complete variable domain, with remaining parts taken from reference TRBV30 and TRBJ2-5, reads SQTIHQWPATLVQPVGSPLSLECTVEGTSNPNLYWYRQAAGRGLQLLFYSVGIGQISSEVPQNLSASRPQDRQFILSSKKLLLSDSGFYLCAWSIQVQTQYFGPGTRLLVL.

The chain combines TRBV5-1 with TRBJ1-4, with D possibly matching TRBD1 (6 bases). Trimming left V 0 bases short and J 8 bases short, with 11 bases between. Germline CDR1 and CDR2: SGHRS and YFSETQ. CDR3 length equals 14 residues. As DNA, the CDR3 is TGCGCCAGCAGCTTGGGCAGGGGAGGGGAAAAACTGTTTTTT. This encodes CASSLGRGGEKLFF.

V is TRBV5-4 and J is TRBJ2-1; TRBD2 matches 11 bases. Germline V CDR1 and CDR2: SGHNT, YYREEE (reference sequence). With V trimmed by 4 bases and J by 9 bases, 9 bases remained unmatched. The CDR3 covers 15 residues. Here the CDR3 reads CASSRLAGFSGEQFF. CDR3 sequence (DNA): TGTGCCAGCAGCAGACTAGCGGGGTTCTCGGGTGAGCAGTTCTTC.

This chain joins TRBV6-6 and TRBJ2-7; 8 positions agree with TRBD1. The CDR3 has 15 amino acids. J was trimmed by 0 bases and V by 7 bases; bases with no gene match: 8. CDR1 is MNHNY, CDR2 SVGAGI, per germline (reference sequence). The CDR3, as DNA: TGTGCCAGCAAGGACCCCGGGACAGGCTCCTACGAGCAGTACTTC. It yields the protein CASKDPGTGSYEQYF.

The V call is TRBV6-6, the J call TRBJ1-3; 8 nucleotides agree with TRBD1. Germline loops: CDR1 MNHNY, CDR2 SVGAGI (reference sequence). CDR3 length equals 14 residues. With V trimmed by 5 bases and J by 6 bases, 6 bases remained unmatched. The CDR3 DNA follows: TGTGCCAGCAGTACTGGACAGGGAGTAAACACCATATATTTT. It is translated as CASSTGQGVNTIYF.

This clone occurred once. This chain joins TRBV19 and TRBJ2-4; 7 nucleotides agree with TRBD2. The V gene end was trimmed by 6 bases and the J gene end by 4 bases; junction bases not matched to a gene: 9. Germline V gene data show CDR1 as LNHDA and CDR2 as SQIVND (reference sequence). The CDR3 length is 15 residues. The CDR3 region is CASRGTGGSKNIQYF. CDR3 DNA sequence: TGTGCCAGTAGGGGGACGGGGGGTAGTAAAAACATTCAGTACTTC. Full variable domain (remainder filled in from reference TRBV19 and TRBJ2-4): DGGITQSPKYLFRKEGQNVTLSCEQNLNHDAMYWYRQDPGQGLRLIYYSQIVNDFQKGDIAEGYSVSREKKESFPLTVTSAQKNPTAFYLCASRGTGGSKNIQYFGAGTRLSVL.